This T cell receptor (beta chain) was recorded in a study of OX40 agonist ivuxolimab in advanced cancers. This clone turned up a few times. Assay used: immunoSEQ multiplex PCR; TCRdb lists only in-frame clones, some missing. Among fewer than 70,000 clones listed, roughly 80% were seen once. This CDR3 has 16 residues. CDR1 is SGHRS and CDR2 is YFSETQ in the germline V gene. Trimming pared 0 bases from V and 3 bases from J, leaving 14 bases between. The sample in question was CD4+ or CD8+ T cells sorted from blood, obtained in a trial of the OX40 agonist ivuxolimab. This sequence joins TRBV5-1 and TRBJ2-3, with D perhaps matching TRBD2 (6 bases). The clonotype originates from an adult with an advanced solid tumor such as melanoma, head and neck, liver or kidney cancer. CDR3 sequence reads: CASSLGHGGRTDTQYF. The CDR3 DNA is TGCGCCAGCAGCTTGGGACACGGGGGAAGGACAGATACGCAGTATTTT.